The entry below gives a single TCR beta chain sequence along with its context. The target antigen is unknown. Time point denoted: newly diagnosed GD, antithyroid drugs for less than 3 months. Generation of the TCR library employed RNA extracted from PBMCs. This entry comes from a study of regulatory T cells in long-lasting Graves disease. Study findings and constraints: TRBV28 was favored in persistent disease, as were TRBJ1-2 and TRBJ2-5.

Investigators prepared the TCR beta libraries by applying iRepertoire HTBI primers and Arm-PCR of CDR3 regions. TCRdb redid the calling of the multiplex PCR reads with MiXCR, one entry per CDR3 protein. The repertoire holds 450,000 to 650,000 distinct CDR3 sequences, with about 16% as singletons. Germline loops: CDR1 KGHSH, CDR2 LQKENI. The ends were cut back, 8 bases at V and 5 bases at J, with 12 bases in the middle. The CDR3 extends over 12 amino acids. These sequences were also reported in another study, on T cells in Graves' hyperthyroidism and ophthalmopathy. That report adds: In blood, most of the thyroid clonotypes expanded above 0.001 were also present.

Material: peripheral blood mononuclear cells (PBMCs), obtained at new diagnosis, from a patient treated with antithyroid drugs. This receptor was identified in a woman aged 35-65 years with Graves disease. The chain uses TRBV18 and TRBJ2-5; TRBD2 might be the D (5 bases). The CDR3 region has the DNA TGTGCCAGCACCAGCGGTCATGAGACCCAGTACTTC. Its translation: CASTSGHETQYF.